This is a list of T cell receptor beta chains from one sample in a study of long-term antiretroviral therapy in people with HIV. TCRdb keeps only in-frame clones here, not all; method: immunoSEQ multiplex PCR. The data hold about 36,000 clones, with 80% observed a single time. The specimen was unsorted PBMCs, collected 3.4 years after starting antiretroviral therapy. The source of these receptors is a man aged 25 to 40 with HIV. CDR3s include the opening cysteine and the closing phenylalanine or tryptophan. D genes are given only for firm matches. The listing skips clone size in some rows; elsewhere it reads once, few, many or a size class.

.	TRBV11-1	TRBJ2-3	.	CASSLSPRRTDTQYF	TGTGCCAGCAGCTTAAGTCCAAGGAGAACAGATACGCAGTATTTT
once	TRBV28	TRBJ1-5	.	CASRRGLNSNQPQHF	TGTGCCAGCAGACGCGGACTCAATAGCAATCAGCCCCAGCATTTT
.	TRBV5-1	TRBJ2-3	.	CASSWNTDTQYF	TGCGCCAGCAGCTGGAACACAGATACGCAGTATTTT
.	TRBV4-3	TRBJ2-3	TRBD1	CASSSDRAADTQYF	TGCGCCAGCAGCTCTGACAGGGCCGCAGATACGCAGTATTTT
.	TRBV9	TRBJ2-2	TRBD1	CASKQGGGTGELFF	TGTGCCAGCAAACAGGGGGGAGGCACCGGGGAGCTGTTTTTT
.	TRBV5-1	TRBJ2-7	.	CASSSDSSYEQYF	TGCGCCAGCAGCTCGGACAGTAGCTACGAGCAGTACTTC
.	TRBV5-6	TRBJ2-2	.	CASSPQNTGELFF	TGTGCCAGCAGCCCCCAGAACACCGGGGAGCTGTTTTTT
.	TRBV7-9	TRBJ2-7	TRBD1	CASSSTRTGGGLYEQYF	TGTGCCAGCAGCTCCACTCGGACAGGGGGCGGGCTATACGAGCAGTACTTC
.	TRBV5-1	TRBJ2-2	.	CASSLGLIGGELFF	TGCGCCAGCAGCTTGGGTCTGATAGGCGGGGAGCTGTTTTTT
.	TRBV30	TRBJ1-2	.	CAWTLGGSYGYTF	TGTGCCTGGACCCTCGGGGGATCCTATGGCTACACCTTC
.	TRBV5-4	TRBJ1-1	.	CASSSRSTGNTEAFF	TGTGCCAGCAGCTCCCGGTCGACAGGGAACACTGAAGCTTTCTTT
few	TRBV19	TRBJ2-7	TRBD1	CATPTGPGTVTYEQYF	TGTGCCACCCCGACGGGGCCCGGGACAGTAACCTACGAGCAGTACTTC
.	TRBV12-5	TRBJ2-1	.	CARAPPDSSYNEQFF	TGTGCTAGGGCCCCCCCAGATAGCTCCTACAATGAGCAGTTCTTC
few	TRBV10-2	TRBJ2-7	.	CASSGKGYEQYF	TGCGCCAGCAGTGGGAAAGGCTACGAGCAGTACTTC